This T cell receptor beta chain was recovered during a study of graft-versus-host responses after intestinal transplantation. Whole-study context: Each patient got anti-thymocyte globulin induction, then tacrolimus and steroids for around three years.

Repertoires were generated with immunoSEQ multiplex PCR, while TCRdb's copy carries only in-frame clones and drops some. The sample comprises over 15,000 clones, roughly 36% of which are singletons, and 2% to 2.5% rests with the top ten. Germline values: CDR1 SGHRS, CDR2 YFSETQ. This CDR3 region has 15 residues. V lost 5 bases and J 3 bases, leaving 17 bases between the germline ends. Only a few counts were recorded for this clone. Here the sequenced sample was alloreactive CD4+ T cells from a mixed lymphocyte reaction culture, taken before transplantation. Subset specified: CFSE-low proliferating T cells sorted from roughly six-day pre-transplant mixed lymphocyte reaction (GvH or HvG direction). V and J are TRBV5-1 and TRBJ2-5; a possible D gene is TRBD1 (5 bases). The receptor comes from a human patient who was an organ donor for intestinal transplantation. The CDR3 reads CASRALGHREETQYF. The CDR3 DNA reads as TGCGCCAGCAGGGCGCTGGGGCACCGTGAAGAGACCCAGTACTTC.